This entry lists 27 T cell receptor beta chains sequenced from one sample in a study of beta chain features in type 1 diabetes. These TCRs are of unknown antigen specificity. The sequenced template was cDNA made from the entire isolated RNA. The assay was immunoSEQ multiplex PCR, and TCRdb's table has in-frame clones only and misses some. Of about 170,000 clones in the sample, about 8% were seen once. General observations from the study: TCRB CDR3s were moderately but significantly shorter in Type 1 diabetes patients in all four CD4+ subsets.

Material: central memory CD4+ T cells from blood. Receptors were obtained from a woman aged 35 to 49 with type 1 diabetes.

This clone has only a few counts. This chain uses TRBV7-9 with TRBJ2-4, with a weak D call TRBD1 (6 bases). Germline assignment: CDR1 SEHNR and CDR2 FQNEAQ (reference sequence). The V end lost 4 bases, the J end lost 5 bases, and 9 bases lay between the germline ends. CDR3 size: 13 residues. The CDR3: CASSSGQQNIQYF. In DNA form, the CDR3 reads TGTGCCAGCAGCTCCGGACAGCAAAACATTCAGTACTTC. Complete variable domain (other parts from reference TRBV7-9 and TRBJ2-4): DTGVSQNPRHKITKRGQNVTFRCDPISEHNRLYWYRQTLGQGPEFLTYFQNEAQLEKSRLLSDRFSAERPKGSFSTLEIQRTEQGDSAMYLCASSSGQQNIQYFGAGTRLSVL.

This clone was picked up a small number of times. The chain recombines TRBV7-9 with TRBJ2-7, with a tentative D call TRBD1 (6 bases). Trimming left V 0 bases short and J 0 bases short, with 18 bases between. CDR1 SEHNR and CDR2 FQNEAQ come from the germline V gene (reference sequence). This CDR3 is built from 18 residues. This CDR3 reads CASSLALIYSTGSYEQYF. The CDR3 coding sequence is TGTGCCAGCAGCTTAGCCCTCATTTACTCGACAGGCTCCTACGAGCAGTACTTC.

The chain joins TRBV29-1 to TRBJ2-2; 13 bases fit TRBD2. V trimming: 6 bases; J trimming: 1 base; junction bases outside the gene matches: 5. Germline-derived CDR1 and CDR2 are SQVTM and ANQGSEA. The CDR3 is made up of 16 amino acids. CDR3 in DNA: TGCAGCGTCGCGGGACTAGCGGGATGGAACACCGGGGAGCTGTTTTTT. This sequence encodes CSVAGLAGWNTGELFF.

This clone was observed a handful of times. The V and J genes are TRBV6-1 and TRBJ2-5; possibly TRBD1 for D (5 bases). From germline, CDR1 is MNHNS and CDR2 SASEGT. The CDR3 is made up of 15 amino acids. Trimming pared 4 bases from V and 2 bases from J, leaving 14 bases between. CDR3 residues: CASSGQGAAQETQYF. The CDR3 DNA follows: TGTGCCAGCAGTGGACAAGGGGCCGCACAAGAGACCCAGTACTTC.

This clone was picked up a small number of times. The chain recombines TRBV5-1 with TRBJ2-7, with 8 nucleotides matching TRBD2. The CDR3 loop spans 15 amino acids. Trimming removed 0 bases from V and 6 bases from J; junction bases left unmatched: 8. Per germline, CDR1 SGHRS and CDR2 YFSETQ. CDR3 sequence reads: CASSLDPSGRAEQYF. CDR3 DNA: TGCGCCAGCAGCTTGGATCCTAGCGGGCGAGCCGAGCAGTACTTC.

This clone was counted between two and nine times. The chain recombines TRBV19 with TRBJ2-1; possible D gene TRBD1, 6 bases. This CDR3 region has 12 residues. Trimming took off 6 bases at V and 11 bases at J, with 14 bases between the two ends. Germline V gene sequence: CDR1 LNHDA, CDR2 SQIVND (reference sequence). The CDR3, as DNA: TGTGCCAGTAGCCCAGGGGCGAGCAAGCAGTTCTTC. It yields the protein CASSPGASKQFF.

This clone was counted a few times. V and J are TRBV4-2 and TRBJ1-1, with D maybe TRBD1 (6 bases). The length of the CDR3 is 14 residues. Looked up from germline, CDR1 is LGHNA and CDR2 is YNFKEQ. The V and J ends lost 0 bases and 5 bases respectively, with 10 bases between them. This CDR3 reads CASSQEGRGTEAFF. CDR3 sequence (DNA): TGTGCCAGCAGCCAAGAGGGGAGGGGGACTGAAGCTTTCTTT.

This chain joins TRBV28 and TRBJ2-5; possibly TRBD1 for D (5 bases). Trimming removed 6 bases at V and 2 bases at J, with 10 bases between. The CDR3 spans 13 residues. From germline, CDR1 is MDHEN and CDR2 SYDVKM. Here the CDR3 reads CASSRPGQETQYF. In DNA form, the CDR3 reads TGTGCCAGCAGCCGTCCAGGGCAAGAGACCCAGTACTTC.

This chain connects TRBV7-2 to TRBJ1-2, with 12 nucleotides matching TRBD1. In germline, CDR1 is SGHTA, CDR2 FQGNSA. CDR3 size: 15 residues. The J segment lost 8 bases and the V segment lost 4 bases, leaving 8 bases of the junction unmatched. The DNA of the CDR3 is TGTGCCAGCAGCTCGGTCGGGACAGGGGGCTGGGGCTACACCTTC. Its protein is CASSSVGTGGWGYTF.

This clone has more than one count but fewer than ten. The junction does not match germline at one end; this may be a read error. The chain uses TRBV7-9 and TRBJ1-5, with 8 bases that match TRBD1. The CDR3 loop spans 15 amino acids. Germline loops: CDR1 SEHNR, CDR2 FQNEAQ (reference sequence). This CDR3 is CASSLTGGSNQPQHF. The CDR3 DNA sequence: TGCGCCAGCAGCCTCACAGGGGGAAGCAATCAGCCCCAGCATTTT.

The rearrangement uses TRBV11-2 and TRBJ2-7, with TRBD2 as a possible D gene (6 bases). V gave up 5 bases and J gave up 0 bases, with 17 bases separating them. This CDR3 has 16 residues. Germline assignment: CDR1 SGHAT and CDR2 FQNNGV. CDR3 sequence (DNA): TGTGCCAGCAGCCTCAAATTAGCGGACATCTCCTACGAGCAGTACTTC. Amino acid sequence: CASSLKLADISYEQYF.

This clone was observed a handful of times. The V gene is TRBV5-1, the J gene TRBJ1-1; no clear D gene. Germline lookup yields CDR1 SGHRS and CDR2 YFSETQ. The V gene lost 0 bases and the J gene lost 4 bases, with 10 bases spanning the gap. The CDR3 sequence is 14 residues long. The CDR3: CASSLGDRATEAFF. The CDR3 nucleotides read TGCGCCAGCAGCTTGGGAGATAGAGCCACTGAAGCTTTCTTT.

A few counts support this clone. The J gene is TRBJ2-6, the V gene TRBV4-2, with a possible D match to TRBD1 (7 bases). The V gene's germline CDR1 is LGHNA and CDR2 YNFKEQ. The V end was cut by 5 bases, the J end by 2 bases, with 13 bases between. CDR3 length equals 16 residues. DNA of the CDR3: TGTGCCAGCAGCTTGGAGGGGGCCCCTGGGGCCAACGTCCTGACTTTC. Translated: CASSLEGAPGANVLTF.

The sample holds a few counts of this clone. This specimen includes other DNA sequences encoding the same CDR3. The rearrangement joins TRBV19 to TRBJ2-1; no clear D gene. V was pared by 6 bases and J by 0 bases, with 6 bases between. Germline-derived CDR1 and CDR2 are LNHDA and SQIVND (reference sequence). The CDR3 consists of 13 residues. The CDR3, as DNA: TGTGCCAGTAGGAGAGACTCCTACAATGAGCAGTTCTTC. It translates to CASRRDSYNEQFF.

This clone was picked up a small number of times. The chain recombines TRBV6-5 with TRBJ2-7; 9 nucleotides match TRBD2. There are 14 residues in the CDR3. The trim removed 6 bases at V and 4 bases at J, leaving 7 bases unmatched. Per the germline V gene, CDR1 is MNHEY and CDR2 is SVGAGI. This chain's CDR3 is CASRGASGVYEQYF. The CDR3 DNA reads as TGTGCCAGCAGAGGCGCTAGCGGGGTTTACGAGCAGTACTTC.

CDR3 residues: CASSVGDRGIFYNEQFF. In nucleotides, the CDR3 is TGTGCCAGCAGCGTCGGGGACAGGGGGATCTTCTACAATGAGCAGTTCTTC. V gene TRBV9 combines with J gene TRBJ2-1; 11 bases are a match to TRBD1. V was pared by 2 bases and J by 3 bases, with 7 bases of the junction left unmatched. This CDR3 region has 17 residues. Per germline, CDR1 SGDLS and CDR2 YYNGEE.

This clone was picked up many times. The rearrangement joins TRBV4-3 to TRBJ2-1; maybe TRBD2 (6 bases). The germline CDR1 and CDR2 sequences are LGHNA and YSLEER. This CDR3 spans 15 amino acids. Trimming removed 5 bases from V and 4 bases from J, with 15 bases in between. CDR3 sequence: CASSVGTEGYNEQFF. CDR3 in DNA: TGCGCCAGCAGCGTTGGGACGGAGGGATACAATGAGCAGTTCTTC.

The V call is TRBV5-4, the J call TRBJ1-1; no reliable D call. Germline CDR1 SGHNT, CDR2 YYREEE (reference sequence). Trimming pared 7 bases from V and 12 bases from J, leaving 22 bases between. This CDR3 contains 13 residues. CDR3 sequence reads: CASSPKSGRKTFF. The DNA of the CDR3 is TGTGCCAGCTCTCCGAAGTCAGGTCGGAAAACTTTCTTT.

This clone has a handful of counts. The junction differs from germline at one of its ends, possibly a read error. The chain is built from TRBV7-2 and TRBJ1-1; TRBD1 aligns across 10 bases. The germline V gene encodes CDR1 SGHTA and CDR2 FQGNSA. This CDR3 comprises 15 residues. The DNA of the CDR3 is TGCGCCAGCAGCCAAAGGGACAGGGGAGACACTGAAGCTTTCTTT. It specifies CASSQRDRGDTEAFF.

The rearrangement joins TRBV7-8 to TRBJ2-3; TRBD2 matches 8 bases. CDR3 length equals 14 residues. Germline V gene sequence: CDR1 SGHVS, CDR2 FQNEAQ. The J segment lost 4 bases and the V segment lost 6 bases, leaving 6 bases of the junction unmatched. This CDR3 is CASSLSGIADTQYF. The CDR3 bases are TGTGCCAGCAGTCTTAGCGGGATCGCAGATACGCAGTATTTT.

This clone was found a few times. The rearrangement uses TRBV11-2 and TRBJ1-1; maybe TRBD1 (5 bases). CDR1 SGHAT and CDR2 FQNNGV come from the germline V gene. The CDR3 has 13 amino acids. Deletions cut 5 bases from V and 0 bases from J, with 7 bases between. CDR3 loop: CASSPTVNTEAFF. The CDR3 DNA reads TGTGCCAGCAGCCCGACAGTGAACACTGAAGCTTTCTTT.

This clone has just a few counts. The CDR3 spells CASSARAVNTGELFF. The CDR3 nucleotides read TGTGCCAGCTCAGCCCGTGCAGTTAACACCGGGGAGCTGTTTTTT. V and J are TRBV18 and TRBJ2-2; no reliable D call. The length of the CDR3 is 15 residues. Trimming shortened V by 5 bases and J by 2 bases, and 12 bases separated the two germline ends. The germline V gene encodes CDR1 KGHSH and CDR2 LQKENI.

The J gene is TRBJ2-2, the V gene TRBV27; D gene unclear. The CDR3 has 12 residues. Germline V CDR1 and CDR2: MNHEY, SMNVEV (reference sequence). V was clipped by 3 bases and J by 7 bases, with 6 bases between them. CDR3 nucleotides: TGTGCCAGCAGTTTTCCAGGCGGGGAGCTGTTTTTT. Protein product: CASSFPGGELFF.

This clone showed up just a few times. J is TRBJ1-3 and V is TRBV5-1; unclear D gene. V was trimmed by 2 bases and J by 0 bases, leaving 6 bases between them. The CDR3 has 14 amino acids. Germline V gives CDR1 SGHRS, CDR2 YFSETQ. The CDR3 protein is CASSFANSGNTIYF. The CDR3 DNA reads TGCGCCAGCAGCTTTGCGAACTCTGGAAACACCATATATTTT.

This clone has ten or more counts. The rearrangement uses TRBV4-3 and TRBJ2-7; possible D gene TRBD2, 5 bases. Trimming took 1 base from V and 5 from J, leaving 18 bases between them. The germline gives CDR1 LGHNA, CDR2 YSLEER. The CDR3 covers 16 residues. Here the CDR3 reads CASSQGALGGFDEQYF. CDR3 coding DNA: TGCGCCAGCAGCCAAGGGGCACTAGGTGGGTTTGACGAGCAGTACTTC.

The genes are TRBV5-1 and TRBJ2-3; 8 bases line up with TRBD2. The germline V gene encodes CDR1 SGHRS and CDR2 YFSETQ. Trimming cost V 4 bases and J 5 bases; bases outside gene matches: 9. The CDR3 length is 15 residues. The CDR3: CASSRSGSWGDTQYF. In DNA, the CDR3 is TGCGCCAGCAGCCGCAGCGGGAGTTGGGGAGATACGCAGTATTTT.

At least ten counts were recorded for this clone. CDR3 residues: CASSLGQAYYGYTF. Written as DNA, the CDR3 is TGTGCCAGCAGCTTGGGACAGGCCTACTATGGCTACACCTTC. The V call is TRBV5-6, the J call TRBJ1-2, with a weak D call TRBD1 (6 bases). The CDR3 covers 14 residues. Germline loops: CDR1 SGHDT, CDR2 YYEEEE. Trimming removed 0 bases at V and 3 bases at J, with 9 bases between.